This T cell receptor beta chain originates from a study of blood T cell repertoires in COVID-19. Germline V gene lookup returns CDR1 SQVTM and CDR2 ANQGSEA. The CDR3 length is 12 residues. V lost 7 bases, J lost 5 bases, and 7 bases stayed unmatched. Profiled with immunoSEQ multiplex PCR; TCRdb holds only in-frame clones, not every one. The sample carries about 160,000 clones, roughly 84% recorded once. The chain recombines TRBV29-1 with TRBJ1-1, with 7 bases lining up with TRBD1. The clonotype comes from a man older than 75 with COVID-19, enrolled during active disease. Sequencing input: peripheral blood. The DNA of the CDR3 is TGCAGCGCAGGGACAGAGGGGACTGAAGCTTTCTTT. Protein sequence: CSAGTEGTEAFF.